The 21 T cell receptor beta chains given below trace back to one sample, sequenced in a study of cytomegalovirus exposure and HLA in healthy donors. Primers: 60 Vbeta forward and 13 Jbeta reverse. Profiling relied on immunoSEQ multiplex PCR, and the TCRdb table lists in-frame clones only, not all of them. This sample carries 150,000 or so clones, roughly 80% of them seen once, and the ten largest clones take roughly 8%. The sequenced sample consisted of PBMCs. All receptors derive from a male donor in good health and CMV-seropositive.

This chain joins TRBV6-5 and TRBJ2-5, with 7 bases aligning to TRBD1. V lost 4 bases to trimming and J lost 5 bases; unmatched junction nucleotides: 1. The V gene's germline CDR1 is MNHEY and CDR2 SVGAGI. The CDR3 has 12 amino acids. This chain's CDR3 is CASSSQGETQYF. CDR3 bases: TGTGCCAGCAGTTCACAGGGGGAGACCCAGTACTTC.

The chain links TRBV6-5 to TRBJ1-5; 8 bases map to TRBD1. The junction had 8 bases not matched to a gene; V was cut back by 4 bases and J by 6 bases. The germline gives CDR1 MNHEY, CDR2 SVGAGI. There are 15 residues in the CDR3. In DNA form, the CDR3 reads TGTGCCAGCAGTTCCATCGGACAGGGAAGTCAGCCCCAGCATTTT. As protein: CASSSIGQGSQPQHF.

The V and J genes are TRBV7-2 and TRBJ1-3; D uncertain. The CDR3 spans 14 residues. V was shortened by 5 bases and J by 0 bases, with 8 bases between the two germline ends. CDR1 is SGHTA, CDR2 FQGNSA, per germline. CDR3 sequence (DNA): TGTGCCAGCAGCGCGGGCATCTCTGGAAACACCATATATTTT. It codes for CASSAGISGNTIYF.

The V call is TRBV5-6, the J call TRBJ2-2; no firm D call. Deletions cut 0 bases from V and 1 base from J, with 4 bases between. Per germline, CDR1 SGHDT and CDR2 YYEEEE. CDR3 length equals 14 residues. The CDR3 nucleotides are TGTGCCAGCAGCTTGGGGCTGAACACCGGGGAGCTGTTTTTT. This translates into CASSLGLNTGELFF.

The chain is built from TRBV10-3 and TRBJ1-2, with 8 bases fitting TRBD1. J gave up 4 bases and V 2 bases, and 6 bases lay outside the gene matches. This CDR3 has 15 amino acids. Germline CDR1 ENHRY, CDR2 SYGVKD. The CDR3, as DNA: TGTGCCATCAGTGAGACAGGGGGATTGAGCTATGGCTACACCTTC. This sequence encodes CAISETGGLSYGYTF.

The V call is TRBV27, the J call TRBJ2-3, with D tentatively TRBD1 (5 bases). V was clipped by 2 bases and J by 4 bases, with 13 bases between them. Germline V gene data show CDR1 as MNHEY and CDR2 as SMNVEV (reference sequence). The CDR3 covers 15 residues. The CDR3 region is CASSLGRVGPDTQYF. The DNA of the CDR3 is TGTGCCAGCAGTTTAGGCAGGGTCGGCCCAGATACGCAGTATTTT.

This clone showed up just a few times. CDR3 sequence reads: CASSFLKGGYTF. DNA for the CDR3: TGTGCCAGCTCTTTCCTTAAGGGGGGCTACACCTTC. The chain recombines TRBV2 with TRBJ1-2; tentatively, D is TRBD1 (5 bases). The CDR3 loop spans 12 amino acids. CDR1 and CDR2 from the germline V gene are SNHLY and FYNNEI. V lost 8 bases and J 8 bases, leaving 15 bases between the germline ends.

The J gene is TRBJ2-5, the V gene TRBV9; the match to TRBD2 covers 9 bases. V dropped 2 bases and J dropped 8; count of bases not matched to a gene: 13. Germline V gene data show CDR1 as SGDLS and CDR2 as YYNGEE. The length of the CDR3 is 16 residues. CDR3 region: CASSVDLAGPRNTQYF. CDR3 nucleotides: TGTGCCAGCAGCGTGGACCTAGCGGGGCCTAGGAATACCCAGTACTTC.

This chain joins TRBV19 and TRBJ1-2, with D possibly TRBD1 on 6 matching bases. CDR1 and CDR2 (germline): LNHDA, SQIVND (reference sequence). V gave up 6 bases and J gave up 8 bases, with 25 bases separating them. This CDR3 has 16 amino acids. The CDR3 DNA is TGTGCCAGTAGGGCCAGCGGGGGCGCCGGATCGTCGGGCTACACCTTC. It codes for CASRASGGAGSSGYTF.

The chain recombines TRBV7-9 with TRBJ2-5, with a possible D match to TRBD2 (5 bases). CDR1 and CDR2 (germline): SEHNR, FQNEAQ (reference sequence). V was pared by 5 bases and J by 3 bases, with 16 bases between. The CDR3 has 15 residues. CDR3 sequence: CASSLSEGLEETQYF. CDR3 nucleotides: TGTGCCAGCAGCCTTAGCGAGGGTTTAGAAGAGACCCAGTACTTC.

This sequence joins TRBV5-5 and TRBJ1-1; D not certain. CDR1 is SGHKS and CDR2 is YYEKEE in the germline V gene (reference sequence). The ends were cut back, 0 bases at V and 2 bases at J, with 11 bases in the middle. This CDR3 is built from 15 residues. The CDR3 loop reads CASSLVAHTNTEAFF. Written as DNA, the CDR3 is TGTGCCAGCAGCTTGGTAGCACACACTAACACTGAAGCTTTCTTT.

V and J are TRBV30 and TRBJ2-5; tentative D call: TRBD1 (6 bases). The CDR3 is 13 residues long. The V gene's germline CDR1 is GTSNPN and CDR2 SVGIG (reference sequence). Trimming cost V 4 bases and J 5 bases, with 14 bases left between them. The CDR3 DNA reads TGTGCCTGGACACAAGGGGGACGGGAGACCCAGTACTTC. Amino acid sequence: CAWTQGGRETQYF.

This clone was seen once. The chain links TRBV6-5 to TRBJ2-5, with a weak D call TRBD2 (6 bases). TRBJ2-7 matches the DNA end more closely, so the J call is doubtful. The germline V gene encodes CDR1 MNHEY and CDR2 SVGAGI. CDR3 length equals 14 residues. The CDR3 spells CASSHGRWAYEQYF. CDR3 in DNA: TGTGCCAGCAGTCACGGGAGATGGGCCTACGAGCAGTACTTC.

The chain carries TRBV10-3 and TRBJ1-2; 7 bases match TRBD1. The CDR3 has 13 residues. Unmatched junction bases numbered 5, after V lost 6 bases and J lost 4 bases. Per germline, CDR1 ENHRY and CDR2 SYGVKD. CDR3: CAIRTGSAYGYTF. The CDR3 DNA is TGTGCCATCAGGACAGGGTCGGCCTATGGCTACACCTTC.

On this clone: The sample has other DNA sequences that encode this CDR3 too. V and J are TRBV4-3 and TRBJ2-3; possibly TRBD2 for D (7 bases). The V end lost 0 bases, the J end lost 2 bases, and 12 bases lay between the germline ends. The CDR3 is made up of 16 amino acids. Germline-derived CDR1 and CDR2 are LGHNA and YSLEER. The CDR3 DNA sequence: TGCGCCAGCAGCCAAGATGGTGGGGGGGCCACAGATACGCAGTATTTT. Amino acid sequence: CASSQDGGGATDTQYF.

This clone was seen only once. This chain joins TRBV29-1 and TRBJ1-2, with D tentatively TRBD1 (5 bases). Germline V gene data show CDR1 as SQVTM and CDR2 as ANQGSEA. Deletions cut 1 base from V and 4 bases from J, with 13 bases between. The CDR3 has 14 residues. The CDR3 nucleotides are TGCAGCGTTGAAGTGGGGGGGATTACCTATGGCTACACCTTC. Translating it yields CSVEVGGITYGYTF.

As DNA, the CDR3 is TGTGCCATCAGATCCTCGGGACAGCAGAACACTGAAGCTTTCTTT. As protein: CAIRSSGQQNTEAFF. V gene TRBV10-3 combines with J gene TRBJ1-1, with 7 bases fitting TRBD1. This CDR3 has 15 residues. V shed 6 bases, J shed 1 base, and the junction held 8 bases outside the gene matches. The V gene's germline CDR1 is ENHRY and CDR2 SYGVKD.

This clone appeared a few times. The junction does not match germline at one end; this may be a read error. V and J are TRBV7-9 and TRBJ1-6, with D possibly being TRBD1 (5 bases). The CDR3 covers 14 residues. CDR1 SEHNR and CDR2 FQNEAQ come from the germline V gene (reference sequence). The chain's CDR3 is CSSIGGGDNSPLHF. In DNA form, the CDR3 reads TGTTCCAGCATCGGGGGGGGAGATAATTCACCCCTCCACTTT.

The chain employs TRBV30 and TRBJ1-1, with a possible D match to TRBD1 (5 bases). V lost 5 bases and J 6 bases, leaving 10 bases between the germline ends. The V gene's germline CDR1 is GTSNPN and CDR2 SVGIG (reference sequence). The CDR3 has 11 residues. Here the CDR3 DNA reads TGTGCCTGGCGAACAGGCTCTGAAGCTTTCTTT. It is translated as CAWRTGSEAFF.

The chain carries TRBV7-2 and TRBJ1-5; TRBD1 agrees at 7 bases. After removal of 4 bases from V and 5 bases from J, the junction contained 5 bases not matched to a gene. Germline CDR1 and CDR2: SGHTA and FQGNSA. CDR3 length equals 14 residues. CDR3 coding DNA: TGTGCCAGCAGCTCTTGGACAGGCGATCAGCCCCAGCATTTT. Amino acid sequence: CASSSWTGDQPQHF.

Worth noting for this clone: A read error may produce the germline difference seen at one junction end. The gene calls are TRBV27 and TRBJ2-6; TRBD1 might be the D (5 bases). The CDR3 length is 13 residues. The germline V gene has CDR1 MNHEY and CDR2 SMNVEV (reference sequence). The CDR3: CASSYSGANGLTF. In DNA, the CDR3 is TGTGCCAGCTCATACTCTGGGGCCAACGGCCTGACTTTC.